This T cell receptor (beta chain) was documented in a study of cytomegalovirus exposure and HLA in healthy donors. This CDR3 has 11 amino acids. Trimming took off 7 bases at V and 5 bases at J, with 9 bases between the two ends. Germline V gives CDR1 SGHAT, CDR2 FQNNGV. Study observations and caveats: Sequencing likely generated an artifact that appeared as a cluster of highly shared sequence variants. In a later analysis, HLA-associated TCR beta chains were more clonally expanded than equally common others. It was about 150 TCR beta chains that were listed as cytomegalovirus-associated.

As concerns this clone: Its antigen is still unknown.

PCR was performed using 60 Vbeta and 13 Jbeta primers. Repertoires were generated with immunoSEQ multiplex PCR, while TCRdb's copy carries only in-frame clones and drops some. The data hold fewer than 95,000 clones, with around 81% observed a single time. The V and J genes are TRBV11-2 and TRBJ2-7, with D possibly TRBD1 on 6 matching bases. The TCR comes from a man younger than 45 in good health and CMV-seronegative. The sequenced sample consisted of PBMCs. The chain's CDR3 is CASTTGNEQYV. The CDR3 nucleotides are TGTGCCAGCACAACAGGGAACGAGCAGTACGTC.